This T cell receptor (beta chain) is from a study of blood T cell repertoires in COVID-19. This clone was seen a handful of times. Sequencing used immunoSEQ multiplex PCR; TCRdb keeps in-frame clones, though not all of them. The sample holds 35,000 or so clones; roughly 90% are singletons and the top ten take about 12%. The sequencing sample was made of peripheral blood. The source of this sequence is a man aged 65-85 years with acute or convalescent COVID-19.

CDR3 loop: CASSLQGETQYF. Written as DNA, the CDR3 is TGTGCCAGCAGCCTGCAGGGGGAGACCCAGTACTTC. The chain combines TRBV7-3 with TRBJ2-5, with D possibly being TRBD1 (6 bases). This CDR3 is built from 12 residues. Per germline, CDR1 SGHTA and CDR2 FQGTGA. Trimming left V 5 bases short and J 5 bases short, with 9 bases between.